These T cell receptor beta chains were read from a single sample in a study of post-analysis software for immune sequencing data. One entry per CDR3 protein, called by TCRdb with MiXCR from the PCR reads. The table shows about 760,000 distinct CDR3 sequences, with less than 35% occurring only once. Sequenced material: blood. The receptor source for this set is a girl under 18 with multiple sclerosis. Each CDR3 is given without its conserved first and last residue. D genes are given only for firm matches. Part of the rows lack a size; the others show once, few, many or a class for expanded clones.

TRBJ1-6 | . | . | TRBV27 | ASSITPPQGGGNNSPLH
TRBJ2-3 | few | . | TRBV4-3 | ASSQDGAPSLDTQY
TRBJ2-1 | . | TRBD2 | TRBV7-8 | ASSPGTSGNHRDEQF
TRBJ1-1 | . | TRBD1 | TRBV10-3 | AISDRGDTEAF
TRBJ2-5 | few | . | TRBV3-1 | ASSPLRGSHRETQY
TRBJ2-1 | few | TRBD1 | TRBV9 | ASSPRQGSVHEQF
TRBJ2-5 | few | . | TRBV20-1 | SAQGKETQY
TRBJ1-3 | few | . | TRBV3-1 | ASSLHGSSSGNTIY
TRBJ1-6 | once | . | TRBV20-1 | SARAQVYNSPLH
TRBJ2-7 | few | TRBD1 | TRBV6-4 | ASGRDRGYSYEQY
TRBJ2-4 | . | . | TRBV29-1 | SVRPGPQNIQY
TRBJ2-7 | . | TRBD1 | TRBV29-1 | SVAKGGLMNEQY
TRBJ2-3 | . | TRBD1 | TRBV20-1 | SAPYRGKGGTDTQY
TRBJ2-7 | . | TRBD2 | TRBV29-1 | SVEGLAGGREQY
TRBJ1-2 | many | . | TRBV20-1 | SARDPVLVYGYT
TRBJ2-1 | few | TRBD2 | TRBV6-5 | ASALAGGYNEQF
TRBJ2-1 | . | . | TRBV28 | ASSLRVDPAEQF
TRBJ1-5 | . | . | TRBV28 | ASSLNKGQPYNQPQH
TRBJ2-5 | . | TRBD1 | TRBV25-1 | ASSPTGGIGGETQY
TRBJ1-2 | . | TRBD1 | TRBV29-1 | SGEGQADGYT
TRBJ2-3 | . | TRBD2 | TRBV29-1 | SVEDYGTSAYTDTQY
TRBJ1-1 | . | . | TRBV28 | ASSLWAGRDIRTEAF
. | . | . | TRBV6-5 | ASSYSSGGAEQY
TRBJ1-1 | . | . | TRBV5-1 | ASSLSGPQSTEAF
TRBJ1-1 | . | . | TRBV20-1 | SALDRNTEAF
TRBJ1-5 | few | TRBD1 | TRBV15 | ATSRAGTDSNQPQH
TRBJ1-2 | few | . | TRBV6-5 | ASSYSTGRADGYT
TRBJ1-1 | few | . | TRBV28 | ASSLPLGANTEAF
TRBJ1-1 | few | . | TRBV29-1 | SVEGDGMNTEAF
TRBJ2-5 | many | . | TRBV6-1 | ASSPGEWETQY
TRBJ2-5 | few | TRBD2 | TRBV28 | ASSTSGGPGETQY
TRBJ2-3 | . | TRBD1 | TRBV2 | ASSEDRGFTDTQY
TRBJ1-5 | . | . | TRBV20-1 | SARRGHSNQPQH
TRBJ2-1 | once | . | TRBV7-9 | ASSLVQSSYNEEF
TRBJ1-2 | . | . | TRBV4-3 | ASSQGPESNYGYT
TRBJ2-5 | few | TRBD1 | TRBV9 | ASSVADRGPETQY
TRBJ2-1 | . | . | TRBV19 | ASTEMGLPREQF
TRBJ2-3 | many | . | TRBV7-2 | ASSPGLGSTDTQY
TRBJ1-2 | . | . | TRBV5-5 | ASIPTGEPFNYGYT
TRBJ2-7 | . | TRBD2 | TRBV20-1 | SASGGSYYEQY
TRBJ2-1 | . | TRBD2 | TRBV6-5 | ASSWTSFYNEQF
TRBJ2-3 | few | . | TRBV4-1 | ASSQVTFNTQY
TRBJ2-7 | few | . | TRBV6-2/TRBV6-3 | ASSYSRTERVYEQY
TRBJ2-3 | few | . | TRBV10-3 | AISPGPLDTQY
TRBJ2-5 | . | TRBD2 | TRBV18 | ASSPQLAGAQETQY
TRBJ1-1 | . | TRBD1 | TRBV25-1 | ASRRTGRDTEAF
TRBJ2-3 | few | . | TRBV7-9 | ASSSGADTQY
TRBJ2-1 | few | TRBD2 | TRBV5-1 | ASSLELAGGPDYNEQF
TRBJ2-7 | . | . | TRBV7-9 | ASSLAWDSGQY